This record covers a single T cell receptor beta chain. In the study's own analysis: Researchers report that nucleated cell counts were estimated from reference gene primer amplification. TCRdb's copy holds only in-frame clones and misses some; the assay was immunoSEQ multiplex PCR. The DNA gave D and trimming, while V, J and clone size come from that table. This sample carries about 120,000 clones, 83% of them seen once, and the ten largest clones take around 2%. The length of the CDR3 is 16 residues. Trimming cost V 7 bases and J 0 bases, with 18 bases left between them. Germline assignment: CDR1 LNHDA and CDR2 SQIVND (reference sequence). This record belongs to a study of blood T cell repertoires in COVID-19. Study-wide background: Samples came from the United States, Italy and Spain, spanning acute and convalescent COVID-19. T cells, B-cell-depleted T cells, or PBMCs provided the cDNA or gDNA that served as material.

Sequenced sample: peripheral blood. The origin of this receptor is a man aged 25 to 40 with acute or convalescent COVID-19. This chain joins TRBV19 and TRBJ1-1; possibly TRBD1 for D (6 bases). The CDR3 reads CASKARIGQLNTEAFF. The CDR3, as DNA: TGTGCCAGTAAGGCCCGGATCGGACAGCTGAACACTGAAGCTTTCTTT.